Listed here are 18 T cell receptor beta chains from one sample, sequenced in a study of shared clonotypes between healthy human individuals. Some clones are missing from TCRdb's copy, which holds only in-frame ones; the method was immunoSEQ multiplex PCR. The sample has about 680,000 clones; about 90% are singletons. Positively selected for CCR7, the CD45RO-negative cells used as naive CD8 cells excluded terminally differentiated effector memory CD45RA+ cells. The sample comprised naive CD8+ T cells sorted from blood. The receptors were gathered from a young man in good health.

The J gene is TRBJ2-7, the V gene TRBV7-2, with 8 bases identical to TRBD2. CDR1 and CDR2 from the germline V gene are SGHTA and FQGNSA. J lost 3 bases, V lost 8 bases, and 15 bases had no gene match. The CDR3 is 16 amino acids. CDR3 loop: CASGPTRLAPLYEQYF. Written as DNA, the CDR3 is TGTGCCAGCGGCCCCACGAGACTAGCGCCTCTCTACGAGCAGTACTTC.

The V gene is TRBV27, the J gene TRBJ2-7; the D gene is possibly TRBD1 (6 bases). V was clipped by 5 bases and J by 2 bases, with 16 bases between them. Germline assignment: CDR1 MNHEY and CDR2 SMNVEV (reference sequence). This CDR3 spans 15 amino acids. This CDR3 is CASSVTGSLPYEQYF. CDR3 nucleotides: TGTGCCAGCAGTGTGACAGGATCCCTTCCCTACGAGCAGTACTTC.

V usage is TRBV4-3 and J usage is TRBJ2-7, with a tentative D call TRBD1 (5 bases). This CDR3 contains 15 residues. With 1 base removed from V and 2 bases from J, the gap between germline ends came to 12 bases. Germline V gene data show CDR1 as LGHNA and CDR2 as YSLEER. CDR3 in amino acids: CASSQGWQGPYEQYF. The CDR3 DNA reads TGCGCCAGCAGCCAAGGTTGGCAGGGCCCCTACGAGCAGTACTTC.

The chain carries TRBV6-6 and TRBJ1-2; 9 bases match TRBD1. The V segment lost 5 bases and the J segment 6 bases; nucleotides outside the gene matches: 4. The CDR3 sequence is 13 residues long. Germline loops: CDR1 MNHNY, CDR2 SVGAGI (reference sequence). The CDR3 loop reads CASSHTGGNGYTF. CDR3 in DNA: TGTGCCAGCAGTCATACAGGGGGCAATGGCTACACCTTC.

The chain carries TRBV4-1 and TRBJ2-1; 11 positions match TRBD2. The CDR3 loop spans 17 amino acids. J lost 7 bases, V lost 0 bases, and 8 bases had no gene match. Germline V gene lookup returns CDR1 MGHRA and CDR2 YSYEKL. The CDR3 coding sequence is TGCGCCAGCAGCCAAGACCAACTAGCGGGGGTGGGAAATGAGCAGTTCTTC. Translated, it gives CASSQDQLAGVGNEQFF.

This clone was recorded only once. The chain is built from TRBV28 and TRBJ2-1, with 8 bases matching TRBD1. After removal of 2 bases from V and 2 bases from J, the junction contained 2 bases not matched to a gene. The CDR3 runs to 15 residues. The germline V gene encodes CDR1 MDHEN and CDR2 SYDVKM. CDR3 DNA sequence: TGTGCCAGCAGTTTACCGGGACAGGCCTACAATGAGCAGTTCTTC. It specifies CASSLPGQAYNEQFF. The full variable domain, rest sourced from reference TRBV28 and TRBJ2-1, is DVKVTQSSRYLVKRTGEKVFLECVQDMDHENMFWYRQDPGLGLRLIYFSYDVKMKEKGDIPEGYSVSREKKERFSLILESASTNQTSMYLCASSLPGQAYNEQFFGPGTRLTVL.

This chain connects TRBV28 to TRBJ1-2; D is unclear. The germline CDR1 and CDR2 sequences are MDHEN and SYDVKM. CDR3 length: 14 amino acids. Trimming pared 6 bases from V and 4 bases from J, leaving 15 bases between. CDR3 sequence: CASSLPGGAYGYTF. The CDR3 coding sequence is TGTGCCAGCAGCCTCCCAGGCGGAGCCTATGGCTACACCTTC.

The chain is built from TRBV10-1 and TRBJ1-1; 10 positions agree with TRBD1. CDR1 and CDR2 (germline): WNHNN, SYGVQD (reference sequence). Unmatched junction bases numbered 1, after V lost 2 bases and J lost 4 bases. The CDR3 is 14 amino acids. CDR3 amino acids: CASSEGTGVTEAFF. In DNA, the CDR3 is TGCGCCAGCAGTGAGGGGACAGGGGTCACTGAAGCTTTCTTT.

The chain carries TRBV28 and TRBJ1-5; the D gene is possibly TRBD1 (5 bases). CDR1 is MDHEN, CDR2 SYDVKM, per germline. This CDR3 has 14 residues. V was cut by 2 bases and J by 10 bases, with 15 bases left in between. This CDR3 is CASSLGSGGGPQHF. In nucleotides, the CDR3 is TGTGCCAGCAGTTTAGGGTCGGGGGGAGGTCCCCAGCATTTT.

The chain links TRBV2 to TRBJ2-3; no reliable D call. The CDR3 is 14 amino acids. Germline V CDR1 and CDR2: SNHLY, FYNNEI. With 8 bases removed from V and 3 bases from J, the gap between germline ends came to 15 bases. The CDR3 nucleotides are TGTGCCAGCGAAAAAATAGTAGGAACAGATACGCAGTATTTT. It specifies CASEKIVGTDTQYF.

The chain links TRBV11-2 to TRBJ2-1, with D possibly matching TRBD1 (5 bases). V gave up 2 bases and J gave up 5 bases, with 10 bases separating them. From germline, CDR1 is SGHAT and CDR2 FQNNGV. The CDR3 totals 14 residues. The CDR3 DNA follows: TGTGCCAGCAGCTTATCAGACAGAAACAATGAGCAGTTCTTC. This translates into CASSLSDRNNEQFF.

This chain joins TRBV5-6 and TRBJ2-1; 9 nucleotides align to TRBD2. Per germline, CDR1 SGHDT and CDR2 YYEEEE. The CDR3 extends over 16 amino acids. V lost 0 bases to trimming and J lost 4 bases; unmatched junction nucleotides: 5. The CDR3 region has the DNA TGTGCCAGCAGCTTGGCCGCCCTAGCGGGATACAATGAGCAGTTCTTC. This encodes CASSLAALAGYNEQFF.

V is TRBV7-9 and J is TRBJ2-5; the D call may be TRBD1 or TRBD2 (5 bases each). CDR3 length: 14 amino acids. Germline CDR1 and CDR2: SEHNR and FQNEAQ (reference sequence). V lost 4 bases to trimming and J lost 4 bases, with 13 bases between them. CDR3 nucleotide sequence: TGTGCCAGCAGCTCGGTTCCTGGGGGAGAGACCCAGTACTTC. Encoded protein: CASSSVPGGETQYF. The whole variable domain, remainder taken from reference TRBV7-9 and TRBJ2-5, is DTGVSQNPRHKITKRGQNVTFRCDPISEHNRLYWYRQTLGQGPEFLTYFQNEAQLEKSRLLSDRFSAERPKGSFSTLEIQRTEQGDSAMYLCASSSVPGGETQYFGPGTRLLVL.

The genes are TRBV11-2 and TRBJ1-1; D unclear. The CDR3 has 12 amino acids. V lost 8 bases and J lost 0, with 7 bases in between. Germline V gene lookup returns CDR1 SGHAT and CDR2 FQNNGV. The chain's CDR3 is CASAGMNTEAFF. The DNA for the CDR3 is TGTGCCAGCGCAGGAATGAACACTGAAGCTTTCTTT.

The genes are TRBV28 and TRBJ2-7, with TRBD1 matching 7 bases. Germline assignment: CDR1 MDHEN and CDR2 SYDVKM. V trimming: 7 bases; J trimming: 2 bases; junction bases outside the gene matches: 5. The CDR3 covers 13 residues. This CDR3 is CASIGDRPYEQYF. The DNA of the CDR3 is TGTGCCAGCATCGGGGACAGACCCTACGAGCAGTACTTC. Looking up the rest from reference TRBV28 and TRBJ2-7 gives the full variable domain: DVKVTQSSRYLVKRTGEKVFLECVQDMDHENMFWYRQDPGLGLRLIYFSYDVKMKEKGDIPEGYSVSREKKERFSLILESASTNQTSMYLCASIGDRPYEQYFGPGTRLTVT.

CDR3 nucleotides: TGTGCCAGCAGTGGGGCGAGGGAGCGGGAGACCTACGAGCAGTACTTC. It translates to CASSGARERETYEQYF. The chain has TRBV27 and TRBJ2-7, with 8 bases aligning to TRBD2. CDR1 is MNHEY, CDR2 SMNVEV, per germline (reference sequence). J gave up 2 bases and V 5 bases, and 11 bases lay outside the gene matches. CDR3 length: 16 residues.

The chain combines TRBV27 with TRBJ1-2; D call uncertain. Trimming left V 5 bases short and J 6 bases short, with 16 bases between. CDR3 length equals 14 residues. Germline V lookup: CDR1 MNHEY, CDR2 SMNVEV (reference sequence). The CDR3 loop reads CASSGTGLSHGYTF. CDR3 nucleotides: TGTGCCAGCAGTGGTACGGGTCTAAGCCATGGCTACACCTTC.

The chain joins TRBV11-2 to TRBJ2-3; the D gene is possibly TRBD2 (5 bases). Germline V gene lookup returns CDR1 SGHAT and CDR2 FQNNGV. The V gene lost 1 base and the J gene lost 0 bases, with 20 bases spanning the gap. The CDR3 totals 19 residues. CDR3 DNA sequence: TGTGCCAGCAGCTTAGTCTCCCCGGCTAGCAGACCTAGCACAGATACGCAGTATTTT. It translates to CASSLVSPASRPSTDTQYF.